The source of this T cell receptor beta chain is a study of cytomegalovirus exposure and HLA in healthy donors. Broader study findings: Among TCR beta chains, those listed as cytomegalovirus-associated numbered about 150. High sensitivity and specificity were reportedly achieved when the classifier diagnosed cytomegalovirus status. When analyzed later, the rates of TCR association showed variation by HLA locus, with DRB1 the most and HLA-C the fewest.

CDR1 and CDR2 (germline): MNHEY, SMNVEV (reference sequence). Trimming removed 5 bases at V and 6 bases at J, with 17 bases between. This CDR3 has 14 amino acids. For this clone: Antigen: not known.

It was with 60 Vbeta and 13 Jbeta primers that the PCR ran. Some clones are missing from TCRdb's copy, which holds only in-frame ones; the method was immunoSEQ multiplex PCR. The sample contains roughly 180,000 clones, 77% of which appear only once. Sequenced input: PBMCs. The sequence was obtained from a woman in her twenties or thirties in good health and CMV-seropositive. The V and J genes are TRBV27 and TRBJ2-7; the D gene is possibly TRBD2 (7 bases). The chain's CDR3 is CASSPGGAKGEQYF. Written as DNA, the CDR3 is TGTGCCAGCAGTCCTGGGGGGGCCAAAGGCGAGCAGTACTTC.